This passage covers 13 T cell receptor beta chains from one sample sequenced in a study of blood T cells in healthy people across ages (dated by TCRdb to the mid-2010s). Library method: 5' RACE. Instrument on record: Illumina HiSeq 2500. A second PCR of 7 to 11 cycles was run with a J-beta primer mix and a sample-barcoded 5' primer. TCRdb ran its own pipeline on the public reads, namely fastp trimming at Q25 and MiXCR clone calling, and kept in-frame beta chains. CDR3 protein duplicates are merged, each entry listing the most common genes and DNA. The sample profile shows more than 1.4 million distinct CDR3 sequences; roughly 45% of them were found once. The top ten hold roughly 7.7% of the sample. What was sequenced was blood. These receptors originate from a woman aged 18-35 years in good health.

This rearrangement joins TRBV6-5 to TRBJ1-2, with D possibly TRBD1 on 6 matching bases. Germline V gene data show CDR1 as MNHEY and CDR2 as SVGAGI. The CDR3 is 14 residues long. Trimming shortened V by 8 bases and J by 8 bases, and 21 bases separated the two germline ends. The CDR3 bases are TGTGCCAGCGTTCCTAGAGGGGGGGCAGGCGGCTACACCTTC. Its translation is CASVPRGGAGGYTF.

This clonotype turned up a few times. The chain uses TRBV20-1 and TRBJ2-3; 10 bases fit TRBD1. V gave up 6 bases and J gave up 4 bases; unmatched junction bases: 10. The length of the CDR3 is 15 residues. CDR1 and CDR2 (germline): DFQATT, SNEGSKA (reference sequence). The CDR3 sequence is CSAEPGQGKSDTQYF. The DNA for the CDR3 is TGCAGTGCGGAACCGGGACAGGGGAAGTCAGATACGCAGTATTTT.

This clonotype was recorded many times. The chain joins TRBV15 to TRBJ2-4, with D perhaps matching TRBD1 or TRBD2 (5 bases each). CDR3 length: 15 amino acids. CDR1 and CDR2 from the germline V gene are LNHNV and YYDKDF (reference sequence). Trimming left V 1 base short and J 4 bases short, with 11 bases between. The CDR3 loop is CATSRGGVAKNIQYF. The CDR3 DNA reads TGTGCCACCAGCAGAGGAGGGGTGGCAAAAAACATTCAGTACTTC.

The genes are TRBV28 and TRBJ1-6, with 8 positions matching TRBD1. The CDR3 extends over 17 amino acids. Germline V gives CDR1 MDHEN, CDR2 SYDVKM. Trimming cost V 6 bases and J 13 bases; bases outside gene matches: 20. The CDR3, as DNA: TGTGCCAGCAGGAGACCCCTGGACAGGGTGGCAACGGTGCCCCTCCACTTT. Its translation is CASRRPLDRVATVPLHF.

There are many counts of this clonotype. V is TRBV4-1 and J is TRBJ1-2, with 7 nucleotides matching TRBD1. The trim removed 0 bases at V and 13 bases at J, leaving 8 bases unmatched. This CDR3 is built from 13 residues. Germline V CDR1 and CDR2: MGHRA, YSYEKL. The CDR3 DNA is TGCGCCAGCAGCCAAGATCAGAAGGGGGCGATCACCTTC. It encodes CASSQDQKGAITF.

The chain couples TRBV20-1 to TRBJ2-5; tentative D call: TRBD2 (6 bases). Germline V CDR1 and CDR2: DFQATT, SNEGSKA (reference sequence). CDR3 length: 14 residues. V was trimmed by 5 bases and J by 1 base, leaving 14 bases between them. The CDR3 loop reads CSAPGVYSQETQYF. The CDR3 coding sequence is TGCAGTGCTCCGGGGGTTTATAGCCAAGAGACCCAGTACTTC.

The V call is TRBV20-1, the J call TRBJ2-1; TRBD2 aligns across 12 bases. V dropped 6 bases and J dropped 12; count of bases not matched to a gene: 9. Germline V gene sequence: CDR1 DFQATT, CDR2 SNEGSKA (reference sequence). The CDR3 totals 13 residues. CDR3 bases: TGCAGTGCCCTTACTAGCGGGAGGTTAGTGCAGTTCTTC. It specifies CSALTSGRLVQFF.

This chain connects TRBV10-3 to TRBJ2-1; TRBD1 or TRBD2 may be the D gene (6 bases each). The CDR3 is 14 amino acids. The germline gives CDR1 ENHRY, CDR2 SYGVKD. V lost 8 bases to trimming and J lost 10 bases, with 21 bases between them. The CDR3: CAIGVGGTSLEQFF. The CDR3, as DNA: TGTGCCATCGGGGTGGGCGGGACAAGTCTCGAGCAGTTCTTC.

This chain connects TRBV11-2 to TRBJ2-7; TRBD2 aligns across 8 bases. The V gene end was trimmed by 2 bases and the J gene end by 3 bases; junction bases not matched to a gene: 9. CDR3 length: 16 residues. Per germline, CDR1 SGHAT and CDR2 FQNNGV. The CDR3 loop is CASSLSPAGEIYEQYF. Here the CDR3 DNA reads TGTGCCAGCAGCTTATCCCCAGCGGGAGAAATCTACGAGCAGTACTTC.

A few counts support this clonotype. The chain uses TRBV27 and TRBJ2-5, with 8 positions matching TRBD2. Trimming removed 7 bases from V and 4 bases from J; junction bases left unmatched: 8. CDR1 MNHEY and CDR2 SMNVEV come from the germline V gene (reference sequence). The CDR3 is 14 amino acids. The DNA for the CDR3 is TGTGCCAGCAAGCTGTCGGGGGGGGGAGAGACCCAGTACTTC. Translating gives CASKLSGGGETQYF.

Only one count was recorded for this clonotype. The chain is built from TRBV14 and TRBJ1-2; D is unclear. Per germline, CDR1 SGHDN and CDR2 FVKESK. V lost 1 base and J 2 bases, leaving 14 bases between the germline ends. The CDR3 sequence is 16 residues long. In DNA, the CDR3 is TGTGCCAGCAGCCAAGTCCCGAGTGCAGTAAACTATGGCTACACCTTC. Translated, it gives CASSQVPSAVNYGYTF.

The chain has TRBV27 and TRBJ2-5; TRBD1 or TRBD2 may be the D gene (7 bases each). Germline V gene sequence: CDR1 MNHEY, CDR2 SMNVEV (reference sequence). Trimming removed 5 bases at V and 5 bases at J, with 21 bases between. This CDR3 is built from 16 residues. CDR3 in DNA: TGTGCCAGCAGTGATAAAATGACAGGGAGGGCGGAGACCCAGTACTTC. Translated, it gives CASSDKMTGRAETQYF.

The V call is TRBV2, the J call TRBJ1-2; 8 bases fit TRBD1. J was trimmed by 4 bases and V by 8 bases; bases with no gene match: 9. The CDR3 totals 14 residues. Germline lookup yields CDR1 SNHLY and CDR2 FYNNEI. CDR3 bases: TGTGCCAGCCCAAAGGGGGACAGGTCCTATGGCTACACCTTC. Amino acid sequence: CASPKGDRSYGYTF.